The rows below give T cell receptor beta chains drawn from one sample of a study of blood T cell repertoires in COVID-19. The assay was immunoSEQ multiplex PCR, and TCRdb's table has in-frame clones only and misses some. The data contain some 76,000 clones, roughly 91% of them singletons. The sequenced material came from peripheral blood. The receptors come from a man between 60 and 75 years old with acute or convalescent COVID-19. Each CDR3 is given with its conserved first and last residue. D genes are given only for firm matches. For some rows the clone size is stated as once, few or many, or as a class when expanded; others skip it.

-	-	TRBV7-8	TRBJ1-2	CASSIKIEANYGYTF	TGTGCCAGCAGCATAAAGATAGAAGCCAACTATGGCTACACCTTC
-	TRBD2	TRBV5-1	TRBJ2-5	CASSAGLAGSQETQYF	TGCGCCAGCAGCGCAGGACTAGCGGGAAGTCAAGAGACCCAGTACTTC
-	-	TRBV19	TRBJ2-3	CASSISRELQYF	TGTGCCAGTAGTATAAGTCGGGAGCTGCAGTATTTT
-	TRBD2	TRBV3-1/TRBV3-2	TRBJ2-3	CASSQTSGPSRTDTQYF	TGTGCCAGCAGCCAAACTAGCGGGCCTAGTCGCACAGATACGCAGTATTTT
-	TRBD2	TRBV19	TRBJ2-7	CASSKAGYHEQYF	TGTGCCAGTAGTAAAGCGGGGTACCACGAGCAGTACTTC
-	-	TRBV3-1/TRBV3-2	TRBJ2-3	CASSQETITDTQYF	TGTGCCAGCAGCCAAGAAACTATCACAGATACGCAGTATTTT
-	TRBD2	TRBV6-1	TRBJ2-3	CASSESGGGTYTQYF	TGTGCCAGCAGTGAATCGGGGGGAGGCACTTATACGCAGTATTTT
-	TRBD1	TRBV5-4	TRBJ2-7	CASSWDRGNYEQYF	TGTGCCAGCAGCTGGGACAGGGGGAACTACGAGCAGTACTTC
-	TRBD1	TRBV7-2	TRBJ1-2	CASSPRTGTNYGYTF	TGTGCCAGCAGCCCTAGGACAGGGACGAACTATGGCTACACCTTC
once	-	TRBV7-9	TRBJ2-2	CASSLVGRAGTGELFF	TGTGCCAGCAGCTTAGTGGGTCGAGCAGGGACCGGGGAGCTGTTTTTT
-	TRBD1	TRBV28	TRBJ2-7	CASSSGQHYEQYF	TGTGCCAGCAGCTCGGGACAGCACTACGAGCAGTACTTC
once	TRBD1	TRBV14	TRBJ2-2	CASSRAGQGVIGGELFF	TGTGCCAGCAGCCGAGCGGGACAGGGGGTGATCGGCGGGGAGCTGTTTTTT
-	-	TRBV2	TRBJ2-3	CASSVMGLTDTQYF	TGTGCCAGCAGTGTGATGGGGCTCACAGATACGCAGTATTTT
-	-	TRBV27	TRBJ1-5	CASPCRGRVYSNQPQHF	TGTGCCAGCCCATGTCGAGGCAGGGTCTATAGCAATCAGCCCCAGCATTTT
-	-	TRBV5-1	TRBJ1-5	CASSLRTGNQPQHF	TGCGCCAGCAGCTTGCGGACAGGCAATCAGCCCCAGCATTTT
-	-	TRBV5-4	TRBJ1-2	CASSWTANYGYTF	TGTGCCAGCAGCTGGACAGCTAACTATGGCTACACCTTC
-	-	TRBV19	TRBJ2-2	CASYWGRANTGELFF	TGTGCCAGTTACTGGGGCAGGGCGAACACCGGGGAGCTGTTTTTT
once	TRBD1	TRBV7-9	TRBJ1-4	CASSPDRVNEKLFF	TGTGCCAGCAGCCCGGACAGGGTTAATGAAAAACTGTTTTTT
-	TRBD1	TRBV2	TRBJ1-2	CASSNTGTGATTGGYTF	TGTGCCAGCAGTAATACCGGGACAGGGGCCACTACGGGTGGCTACACCTTC
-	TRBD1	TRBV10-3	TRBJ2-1	CAISQGQGGADEQFF	TGTGCCATCAGCCAAGGACAGGGTGGTGCGGATGAGCAGTTCTTC
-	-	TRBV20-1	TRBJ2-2	CSVQVGELFF	TGCAGTGTCCAGGTCGGGGAGCTGTTTTTT
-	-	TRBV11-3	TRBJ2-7	CASSLARQGEQYF	TGTGCCAGCAGCTTAGCGCGGCAGGGCGAGCAGTACTTC
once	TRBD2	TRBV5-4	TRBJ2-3	CASSPGLAGGEDTQYF	TGTGCCAGCAGCCCCGGACTAGCGGGGGGGGAAGATACGCAGTATTTT
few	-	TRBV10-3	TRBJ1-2	CAISESTAGGYTF	TGTGCCATCAGTGAGTCGACAGCAGGCGGCTACACCTTC
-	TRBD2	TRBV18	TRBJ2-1	CASSPGLAGGKHNYNEQFF	TGTGCCAGCTCACCGGGACTAGCGGGAGGGAAACACAACTACAATGAGCAGTTCTTC
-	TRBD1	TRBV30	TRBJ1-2	CAWSPGTGYRGYTF	TGTGCCTGGAGTCCCGGGACAGGGTATAGAGGCTACACCTTC
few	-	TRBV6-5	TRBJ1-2	CASKQDGSYGYTF	TGTGCCAGCAAACAGGACGGTTCCTATGGCTACACCTTC
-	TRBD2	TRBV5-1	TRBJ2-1	CASSELAGNEQFF	TGCGCCAGCAGCGAACTAGCGGGCAATGAGCAGTTCTTC
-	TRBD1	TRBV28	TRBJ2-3	CASSLWTGGFTDTQYF	TGTGCCAGCAGTTTATGGACAGGGGGCTTCACAGATACGCAGTATTTT
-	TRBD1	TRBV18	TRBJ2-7	CASSPPRQGHVEQYF	TGTGCCAGCTCACCACCGAGACAGGGGCATGTCGAGCAGTACTTC
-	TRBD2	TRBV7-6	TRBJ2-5	CASSLYSGGSAETQYF	TGTGCCAGCAGCTTATATAGCGGGGGGAGTGCTGAGACCCAGTACTTC
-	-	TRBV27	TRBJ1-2	CASSLQGSNYGYTF	TGTGCCAGCAGTCTCCAGGGATCCAACTATGGCTACACCTTC
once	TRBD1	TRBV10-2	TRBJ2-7	CASRSGTASYEQYF	TGCGCCAGCAGGTCCGGGACAGCCTCCTACGAGCAGTACTTC
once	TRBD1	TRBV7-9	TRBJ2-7	CASSPRGDSSYEQYF	TGTGCCAGCAGCCCCCGAGGGGACAGCTCCTACGAGCAGTACTTC
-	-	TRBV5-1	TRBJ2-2	CASSLTQGGTGELFF	TGCGCCAGCAGCTTAACACAGGGTGGCACCGGGGAGCTGTTTTTT
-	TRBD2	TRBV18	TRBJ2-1	CASHETAGTSGEQFF	TGTGCCAGCCATGAGACGGCCGGGACTAGCGGCGAGCAGTTCTTC
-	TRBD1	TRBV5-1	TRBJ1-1	CASRVQGAGTEAFF	TGCGCCAGCAGGGTACAGGGGGCTGGCACTGAAGCTTTCTTT
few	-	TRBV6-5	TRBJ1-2	CASSPPGRMGGYTF	TGTGCCAGCAGCCCCCCGGGGAGAATGGGTGGCTACACCTTC
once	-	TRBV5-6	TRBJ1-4	CASSSRKGQGWEKLFF	TGTGCCAGCAGTTCGAGGAAGGGTCAGGGTTGGGAAAAACTGTTTTTT
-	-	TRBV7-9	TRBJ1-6	CASSPAAVSPLHF	TGTGCCAGCAGCCCCGCGGCAGTATCACCCCTCCACTTT
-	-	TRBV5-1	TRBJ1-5	CASSLGTGRNQPQHF	TGCGCCAGCAGCTTGGGAACGGGTAGGAATCAGCCCCAGCATTTT
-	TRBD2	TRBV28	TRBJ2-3	CASSLGWGRGDTQYF	TGTGCCAGCAGTTTAGGGTGGGGGAGGGGAGATACGCAGTATTTT
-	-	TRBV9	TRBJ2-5	CASSVGGGAGETQYF	TGTGCCAGCAGCGTAGGGGGGGGCGCCGGAGAGACCCAGTACTTC
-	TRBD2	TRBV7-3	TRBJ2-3	CASSRSGGATDTQYF	TGTGCCAGCAGCCGCAGCGGGGGGGCAACAGATACGCAGTATTTT
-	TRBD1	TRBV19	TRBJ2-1	CASSIGTGDNNEQFF	TGTGCCAGTAGTATCGGGACAGGGGATAACAATGAGCAGTTCTTC